This T cell receptor (beta chain) was found in a study of T cells expressing NK-cell markers. No DNA is given; TCRdb re-called the 5' RACE reads and lists each CDR3 protein once. The sample has fewer than 400,000 distinct CDR3 sequences, and its top ten clones hold over 4%. Overall study findings and caveats: Several donors showed these clonotypes also leading the CD3+CD56-NKG2C+ fraction. Dominant NKG2C+ clonotypes made up about 1.0-7.0% of CD8+ T cells in more than 5 donors.

Concerning this clonotype itself: Its antigen is not known.

Germline V CDR1 and CDR2: MGHRA, YSYEKL. The CDR3 spans 17 residues. The material sequenced was blood T cells: a sorted CD56 or NKG2C T cell subset, CD4+ or CD8+ T cells, or bulk PBMC T cells (not recorded which). The source is a man aged 18-69 years in good health. This chain joins TRBV4-1 and TRBJ2-1; as DNA is missing, the TRBD2 call by TCRdb cannot be tested. Here the CDR3 reads CASSRRGLAGDDNEQFF.